This TCR beta chain stems from a study of blood T cell repertoires in COVID-19. In the source study's methods: Reference gene primer amplification gave estimated nucleated cell counts. Libraries were prepared by immunoSEQ multiplex PCR; TCRdb keeps only in-frame clonotypes and omits some of them. That table is the source of V, J and clone size, and D and trimming were worked out from the DNA. The data contain some 130,000 clones, about 80% of them singletons. The origin of this receptor is a man between 60 and 75 years old with acute or convalescent COVID-19. What was sequenced was peripheral blood.

The CDR3 DNA reads as TGTGCCAGCAGCTTCGGGACAGGGGTGAACACTGAAGCTTTCTTT. Translated: CASSFGTGVNTEAFF. J is TRBJ1-1 and V is TRBV5-4; 10 bases agree with TRBD1. The germline CDR1 and CDR2 sequences are SGHNT and YYREEE (reference sequence). V shed 2 bases and J 0 bases; nucleotides not matched to a gene: 1. The CDR3 runs to 15 residues.